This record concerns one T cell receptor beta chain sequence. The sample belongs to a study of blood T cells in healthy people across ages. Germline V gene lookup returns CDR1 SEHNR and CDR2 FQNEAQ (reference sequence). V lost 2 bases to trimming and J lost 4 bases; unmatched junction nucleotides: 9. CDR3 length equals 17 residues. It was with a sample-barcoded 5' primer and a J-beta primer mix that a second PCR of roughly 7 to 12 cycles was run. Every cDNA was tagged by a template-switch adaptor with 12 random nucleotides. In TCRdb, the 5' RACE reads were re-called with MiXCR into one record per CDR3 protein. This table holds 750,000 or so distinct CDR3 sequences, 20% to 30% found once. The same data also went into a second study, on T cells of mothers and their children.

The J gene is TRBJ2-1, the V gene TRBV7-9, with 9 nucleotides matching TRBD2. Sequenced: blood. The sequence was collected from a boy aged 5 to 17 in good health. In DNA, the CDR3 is TGTGCCAGCAGCTTAAGGCCGAGCGGGGGGCCTTACAATGAGCAGTTCTTC. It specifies CASSLRPSGGPYNEQFF.